This TCR beta chain was found in a study of blood T cell repertoires in COVID-19. Looking at the study overall: There were acute and convalescent COVID-19 samples, and they came from the United States, Italy and Spain. Nucleic acid was either cDNA or gDNA, and it came from T cells, B-cell-depleted T cells, or PBMCs.

Authors' analysis steps: The authors estimated nucleated cell counts from reference gene primer amplification. TCRdb's table, derived via immunoSEQ multiplex PCR, lists solely in-frame clones and lacks some. V and J calls and clone size are given by that table; D and trimming were obtained from the DNA. The table records 250,000 to 350,000 clones, 70% to 90% of them present only once. The CDR3 spans 16 residues. With 0 bases clipped from V and 6 bases from J, the junction kept 7 bases outside the gene matches. The V gene's germline CDR1 is SGHNT and CDR2 YYREEE (reference sequence). Sequencing was done on a sample of peripheral blood. The receptor's source is a woman aged 60-75 years with acute or convalescent COVID-19. The rearrangement links TRBV5-4 to TRBJ2-7, with 12 bases matching TRBD1. CDR3: CASSLAGTGGRGEQYF. The CDR3 nucleotides read TGTGCCAGCAGCTTGGCCGGGACAGGGGGCCGCGGCGAGCAGTACTTC.